Listed below are T cell receptor beta chains from one sample, sequenced in a study of blood T cell repertoires in COVID-19. Here immunoSEQ multiplex PCR was the method, and the copy in TCRdb shows in-frame clones only, minus some. Among about 110,000 clones, roughly 90% were seen once, and the ten largest hold 4.5% to 5%. Sequenced: peripheral blood. Every receptor here comes from a middle-aged man with active or convalescent COVID-19. Both conserved end residues are trimmed from each CDR3. Fields, in order: J gene, V gene, CDR3 protein.

TRBJ2-5,TRBV5-1,ASSPPGLAGGETQY
TRBJ2-5,TRBV6-5,ASSPAGGSQETQY
TRBJ1-4,TRBV7-9,ASSLAHLGQNEKLF
TRBJ1-2,TRBV7-9,ASSPSTSYGYT
TRBJ1-1,TRBV3-1/TRBV3-2,ASSQSVGEAF
TRBJ2-7,TRBV28,ASMFQRCEQY
TRBJ1-1,TRBV24-1,ATSDETGVKAF
TRBJ2-7,TRBV7-9,ASSWGGGEQY
TRBJ2-6,TRBV9,ASSPLARSGANVLT
TRBJ1-5,TRBV30,AWTGPGGQPQH
TRBJ2-1,TRBV28,ASSRDWASSGRWNEQF
TRBJ2-3,TRBV11-2,ASSTRGGLDTQY
TRBJ2-7,TRBV6-5,ASSYLRGGGYEQY
TRBJ1-2,TRBV29-1,SSGQGDGYT
TRBJ1-2,TRBV19,ASSIASGQGGYT
TRBJ1-4,TRBV5-6,ASSLAGLTNEKLF
TRBJ2-7,TRBV28,ASSLSLAGTYEQY
TRBJ1-5,TRBV7-2,ASSPGLQGQPQH
TRBJ1-3,TRBV7-9,ASSFNHQDQGNTIY
TRBJ2-2,TRBV7-6,ASSLAQLGLVSGELF
TRBJ2-1,TRBV20-1,SASLGTSGMKHEQF
TRBJ1-1,TRBV6-5,ASTWGVKAF
TRBJ2-5,TRBV7-2,ASSLDPVLAGIQETQY
TRBJ2-1,TRBV15,ATSRPGQGNEQF
TRBJ1-1,TRBV7-6,ASSLPGAEAF
TRBJ1-1,TRBV7-2,ASSLVVGRGNTEAF
TRBJ2-7,TRBV28,ASSLSLAGGSSDEQY
TRBJ1-4,TRBV28,ASNSFPGTGGEKLF
TRBJ2-1,TRBV6-5,ASSLVSYNEQF
TRBJ2-3,TRBV6-4,ASSDSAGGPDTQY
TRBJ1-6,TRBV20-1,SARDLGPLH
TRBJ2-7,TRBV11-1,ASSYGQGLRSDEQY
TRBJ1-2,TRBV20-1,SARGVAGYT